A single sample is the source of the 16 T cell receptor beta chains below, sequenced in a study of blood T cells in healthy people across ages (dated by TCRdb to between 2014 and 2017). The library was built by means of 5' RACE. Sequencing was carried out with an Illumina HiSeq 2500. A second PCR of roughly 7 to 11 cycles was performed with a sample-barcoded 5' primer and a J-beta primer mix. Clones were called with MiXCR by TCRdb after fastp trimmed the public reads at Q25, and only in-frame beta chains were retained. Rows are unified per CDR3 protein, each entry keeping the most common DNA and genes. The sample data list 710,000 or so distinct CDR3 sequences, and approximately 31% of these were observed just once. 15% of the sample is held by the ten biggest clonotypes. Sequenced: blood. All receptors derive from a woman older than 75 in good health. Donor details come from another sample of the same person, matched by shared clones.

This clonotype was recorded at least ten times. The chain has TRBV20-1 and TRBJ1-2; D gene unclear. Trimming pared 4 bases from V and 2 bases from J, leaving 8 bases between. Germline lookup yields CDR1 DFQATT and CDR2 SNEGSKA (reference sequence). The CDR3 runs 12 residues. The CDR3 sequence is CSAKWTNYGYTF. In DNA, the CDR3 is TGCAGTGCTAAATGGACCAACTATGGCTACACCTTC.

This clonotype came up a few times. The chain has TRBV6-6 and TRBJ1-1; D not resolved. The CDR3 sequence is 13 residues long. Per germline, CDR1 MNHNY and CDR2 SVGAGI (reference sequence). V lost 5 bases and J 3 bases, leaving 10 bases between the germline ends. In DNA form, the CDR3 reads TGTGCCAGCAGTACCCCAGGATACACTGAAGCTTTCTTT. Its translation: CASSTPGYTEAFF.

For this clonotype: A much bigger clone sits one base away, suggesting this may be a read error. The genes are TRBV4-1 and TRBJ2-1; tentatively, D is TRBD1 or TRBD2 (5 bases each). CDR1 and CDR2 from the germline V gene are MGHRA and YSYEKL. This CDR3 has 17 residues. V was pared by 0 bases and J by 4 bases, with 16 bases between. The CDR3 sequence: CASSQDWRQGSYNEQFF. CDR3 sequence (DNA): TGCGCCAGCAGCCAAGATTGGAGGCAGGGAAGTTACAATGAGCAGTTCTTC.

The CDR3 reads CASSQGSRNSPLHF. CDR3 DNA: TGTGCCAGCAGTCAGGGGTCGCGTAATTCACCCCTCCACTTT. The chain uses TRBV12-3 or TRBV12-4 and TRBJ1-6; D is perhaps TRBD1 (6 bases). Trimming shortened V by 5 bases and J by 6 bases, and 11 bases separated the two germline ends. This CDR3 region has 14 residues.

This clonotype appeared a few times. The V and J genes are TRBV6-2 or TRBV6-3 and TRBJ2-5; no reliable D call. The CDR3 is made up of 15 amino acids. Germline V gives CDR1 MNHEY, CDR2 SVGEGT. Trimming stripped 2 bases from V and 3 bases from J, with 13 bases between. This chain's CDR3 is CASSYIPGREETQYF. CDR3 sequence (DNA): TGTGCCAGCAGTTACATTCCTGGTCGAGAAGAGACCCAGTACTTC.

For the CDR3, the DNA is TGTGCCAGCAACGAACAGGGCTTCTCTGGAAACACCATATATTTT. It translates to CASNEQGFSGNTIYF. This rearrangement joins TRBV3-1 to TRBJ1-3; the D gene is possibly TRBD1 (6 bases). The CDR3 sequence is 15 residues long. V was cut by 7 bases and J by 0 bases, with 13 bases left in between. In germline, CDR1 is LGHDT, CDR2 YNNKEL (reference sequence). The full variable domain, completed using reference TRBV3-1 and TRBJ1-3, is DTAVSQTPKYLVTQMGNDKSIKCEQNLGHDTMYWYKQDSKKFLKIMFSYNNKELIINETVPNRFSPKSPDKAHLNLHINSLELGDSAVYFCASNEQGFSGNTIYFGEGSWLTVV.

A single count supports this clonotype. Germline is not matched at one junction end, which may reflect a read error. The gene calls are TRBV18 and TRBJ2-4, with a possible D match to TRBD1 (7 bases). The closer fit of TRBJ2-7 to the DNA end suggests the J call may be wrong. The CDR3 sequence is 15 residues long. The germline CDR1 and CDR2 sequences are KGHSH and LQKENI. CDR3 residues: CVSPPSRGEGYEQYF. The CDR3 DNA follows: TGTGTCAGCCCACCGTCCAGGGGGGAAGGCTACGAGCAGTACTTC.

This chain links TRBV7-2 with TRBJ2-5, with D perhaps matching TRBD2 (6 bases). TRBJ2-7 explains the end of the DNA better; the J call may be wrong. CDR3 length: 14 amino acids. Germline V lookup: CDR1 SGHTA, CDR2 FQGNSA. CDR3 nucleotide sequence: TGTGCCAGCAGCTTGGCGGGATTTACCTACGAGCAGTACTTC. It is translated as CASSLAGFTYEQYF.

The chain has TRBV20-1 and TRBJ2-5, with 8 bases matching TRBD1. V trimming: 6 bases; J trimming: 5 bases; junction bases outside the gene matches: 14. From germline, CDR1 is DFQATT and CDR2 SNEGSKA (reference sequence). The CDR3 runs to 15 residues. CDR3 protein: CSASSGQGRGETQYF. Written as DNA, the CDR3 is TGCAGTGCCAGTTCCGGACAGGGCCGAGGGGAGACCCAGTACTTC.

This clonotype turned up a few times. The V and J genes are TRBV27 and TRBJ2-1; D is perhaps TRBD1 (6 bases). The CDR3 has 14 residues. Germline CDR1 MNHEY, CDR2 SMNVEV (reference sequence). Trimming shortened V by 7 bases and J by 6 bases, and 16 bases separated the two germline ends. CDR3 nucleotides: TGTGCCAGCACCTCCAGTGGGGGCCCCAATGAGCAGTTCTTC. Translation: CASTSSGGPNEQFF.

This clonotype was seen at least ten times. A much larger clone lies one base from this, so it may be a read error. This chain joins TRBV3-1 and TRBJ2-6; a possible D gene is TRBD2 (6 bases). CDR1 and CDR2 from the germline V gene are LGHDT and YNNKEL (reference sequence). This CDR3 is built from 15 residues. In DNA, the CDR3 is TGTGCCAGCAGTAAGACCGGGACTGGGGCCAACGTCCGGACTTTC. It encodes CASSKTGTGANVRTF.

This chain links TRBV28 with TRBJ2-1; TRBD2 matches 11 bases. CDR3 length: 16 residues. CDR1 and CDR2 from the germline V gene are MDHEN and SYDVKM. With V trimmed by 5 bases and J by 4 bases, 7 bases remained unmatched. CDR3 region: CASSRTSGSGYNEQFF. The CDR3 DNA follows: TGTGCCAGCAGTCGAACTAGCGGGAGTGGGTACAATGAGCAGTTCTTC. The full variable domain, its missing parts supplied by reference TRBV28 and TRBJ2-1, is DVKVTQSSRYLVKRTGEKVFLECVQDMDHENMFWYRQDPGLGLRLIYFSYDVKMKEKGDIPEGYSVSREKKERFSLILESASTNQTSMYLCASSRTSGSGYNEQFFGPGTRLTVL.

V and J are TRBV7-9 and TRBJ2-3; D remains unclear. Germline V gene data show CDR1 as SEHNR and CDR2 as FQNEAQ (reference sequence). The length of the CDR3 is 10 residues. V was pared by 11 bases and J by 2 bases, with 5 bases between. In DNA, the CDR3 is TGTGCCGGTTACACAGATACGCAGTATTTT. This translates into CAGYTDTQYF.

This clonotype occurred many times. This chain connects TRBV20-1 to TRBJ2-7; 8 bases are shared with TRBD2. The CDR3 length is 15 residues. V shed 0 bases and J 3 bases; nucleotides not matched to a gene: 7. CDR1 DFQATT and CDR2 SNEGSKA come from the germline V gene (reference sequence). The chain's CDR3 is CSARDRGGTFYEQYF. CDR3 sequence (DNA): TGCAGTGCTAGAGATCGGGGGGGGACGTTCTACGAGCAGTACTTC.

This CDR3 is CSAADSLWETQYF. CDR3 bases: TGCAGTGCCGCAGACAGTCTGTGGGAGACCCAGTACTTC. The chain uses TRBV20-1 and TRBJ2-7; D possibly corresponds to TRBD1 (5 bases). The tail of the sequence fits TRBJ2-5 better, so the J call may be wrong. Germline assignment: CDR1 DFQATT and CDR2 SNEGSKA (reference sequence). This CDR3 region has 13 residues.

At least ten counts were recorded for this clonotype. This sequence joins TRBV7-6 and TRBJ2-7, with D possibly matching TRBD1 (5 bases). The CDR3 length is 15 residues. Germline values: CDR1 SGHVS, CDR2 FNYEAQ. With 3 bases removed from V and 4 bases from J, the gap between germline ends came to 16 bases. In DNA, the CDR3 is TGTGCCAGCAGCTTCGACAGTAACTCCCCGTACGAGCAGTACTTC. This codes for CASSFDSNSPYEQYF. Together with reference TRBV7-6 and TRBJ2-7, the CDR3 gives the full variable domain: GAGVSQSPRYKVTKRGQDVALRCDPISGHVSLYWYRQALGQGPEFLTYFNYEAQQDKSGLPNDRFSAERPEGSISTLTIQRTEQRDSAMYRCASSFDSNSPYEQYFGPGTRLTVT.